The source of this T cell receptor (beta chain) is a study of CD8 T cells in ankylosing spondylitis. Broader study findings: Blood from ankylosing spondylitis patients appeared to carry a characteristic roughly eight-variant TCR beta motif. Matched ankylosing spondylitis synovial fluid reportedly showed significant enrichment of disease-linked clones.

There are many counts of this clonotype. Its antigen remains unidentified. Trimming took off 4 bases at V and 0 bases at J, with 12 bases between the two ends. Germline CDR1 SGDLS, CDR2 YYNGEE. This CDR3 has 15 amino acids. TCRdb re-analysed the 5' RACE reads in MiXCR, keeping a single row per CDR3 protein. The sample records 200,000 to 300,000 distinct CDR3 sequences, less than 10% being singletons. The TCR sequence derives from a male donor with ankylosing spondylitis or in good health (not recorded which). The sequenced material came from blood, either unsorted or a sorted T cell fraction (not recorded which). The chain links TRBV9 to TRBJ2-3; TRBD2 is a possible D gene (5 bases). CDR3 amino acids: CASSTGLFSTDTQYF. The CDR3, as DNA: TGTGCCAGCAGCACGGGATTATTTAGCACAGATACGCAGTATTTT.